This passage covers 18 T cell receptor beta chains from one sample sequenced in a study of shared clonotypes between healthy human individuals (TCRdb year 2020). The method behind the library was the immunoSEQ multiplex PCR assay. Here the immuneACCESS table is served through TCRdb, limited to in-frame sequences with V and J called. Missing clones are a known gap in these copies; in checked studies unresolved V genes cover under half, and the rest lacks a known reason. For this sample there are millions of clones; 85% to 95% appear just once. Under 0.45% of the sample is in the top ten clones. What was sequenced was naive CD4+ T cells from PBMCs. What this sample's cell subset or site label stands for: CD45RA+ positively selected. These receptors all stem from a man younger than 35 in good health. Some clones in this sample may be carry-over from other donors' samples.

Concerning this clone: Distinct nucleotide sequences in the sample also encode this CDR3. This chain connects TRBV7-3 to TRBJ2-2, with 12 bases identical to TRBD2. The CDR3 extends over 16 amino acids. CDR1 is SGHTA, CDR2 FQGTGA, per germline. Trimming took 4 bases from V and 3 from J; bases not matched to a gene: 3. CDR3 in amino acids: CASSSGTSGYTGELFF. CDR3 DNA: TGTGCCAGCAGCTCCGGGACTAGCGGGTACACCGGGGAGCTGTTTTTT.

The chain joins TRBV5-1 to TRBJ2-7, with 10 bases identical to TRBD1. Germline CDR1 and CDR2: SGHRS and YFSETQ. The CDR3 loop spans 15 amino acids. V lost 1 base, J lost 3 bases, and 4 bases stayed unmatched. This CDR3 is CASSLSTGGFYEQYF. CDR3 in DNA: TGCGCCAGCAGCTTGTCGACAGGGGGCTTCTACGAGCAGTACTTC. Looking up the rest from reference TRBV5-1 and TRBJ2-7 gives the full variable domain: KAGVTQTPRYLIKTRGQQVTLSCSPISGHRSVSWYQQTPGQGLQFLFEYFSETQRNKGNFPGRFSGRQFSNSRSEMNVSTLELGDSALYLCASSLSTGGFYEQYFGPGTRLTVT.

V and J are TRBV7-6 and TRBJ2-3; D is ambiguous. The CDR3 covers 14 residues. Germline V CDR1 and CDR2: SGHVS, FNYEAQ. Trimming removed 5 bases at V and 0 bases at J, with 9 bases between. DNA of the CDR3: TGTGCCAGCAGCCCCGGCCTCAGCACAGATACGCAGTATTTT. Encoded protein: CASSPGLSTDTQYF.

The J gene is TRBJ2-5, the V gene TRBV29-1; TRBD2 aligns across 8 bases. With 4 bases clipped from V and 1 base from J, the junction kept 11 bases outside the gene matches. This CDR3 is 16 amino acids long. Germline CDR1 and CDR2: SQVTM and ANQGSEA. The CDR3 is CSVGWSGSGIQETQYF. The CDR3 bases are TGCAGCGTTGGATGGAGTGGTAGCGGGATCCAAGAGACCCAGTACTTC.

The V call is TRBV5-1, the J call TRBJ1-1, with 11 bases identical to TRBD1. With 0 bases clipped from V and 6 bases from J, the junction kept 10 bases outside the gene matches. Germline CDR1 SGHRS, CDR2 YFSETQ. The CDR3 length is 17 residues. In DNA form, the CDR3 reads TGCGCCAGCAGCTTGGCCATGGTTGGGACAGGGGGTCCTGAAGCTTTCTTT. Its protein product is CASSLAMVGTGGPEAFF.

As regards this clone: The junction departs from the called germline gene at one end, perhaps through a read error. The CDR3 reads CASSSTGLNAEAFF. The CDR3 DNA reads TGTGCCAGCAGCTCGACAGGGCTGAACGCTGAAGCTTTCTTT. The chain carries TRBV7-2 and TRBJ1-1, with 7 bases lining up with TRBD1. The CDR3 extends over 14 amino acids. CDR1 is SGHTA, CDR2 FQGNSA, per germline.

V usage is TRBV7-6 and J usage is TRBJ2-2, with TRBD2 matching over 12 bases. Trimming cost V 3 bases and J 5 bases; bases outside gene matches: 4. The CDR3 has 16 residues. Germline values: CDR1 SGHVS, CDR2 FNYEAQ. CDR3 sequence (DNA): TGTGCCAGCAGCTTCGGACTAGCGGGGATAACCGGGGAGCTGTTTTTT. It codes for CASSFGLAGITGELFF.

The chain joins TRBV18 to TRBJ1-3; D gene unclear. V lost 3 bases and J lost 0, with 9 bases in between. Germline lookup yields CDR1 KGHSH and CDR2 LQKENI. CDR3 length: 15 amino acids. The CDR3 loop is CASSPVVASGNTIYF. The CDR3 DNA is TGTGCCAGCTCACCCGTCGTTGCCTCTGGAAACACCATATATTTT.

As concerns this clone: This specimen includes other DNA sequences encoding the same CDR3. V and J are TRBV6-1 and TRBJ2-5; D may match TRBD1 or TRBD2 (5 bases each). Germline CDR1 is MNHNS and CDR2 is SASEGT. The length of the CDR3 is 15 residues. V was shortened by 3 bases and J by 1 base, with 12 bases between the two germline ends. The CDR3 DNA reads TGTGCCAGCAGTGAGTTATCCGGGACCCAAGAGACCCAGTACTTC. This gives the protein CASSELSGTQETQYF.

The chain is built from TRBV23-1 and TRBJ1-4, with 9 bases identical to TRBD1. TRBV23-1 is designated an ORF whose function remains uncertain. V lost 8 bases and J lost 6; bases outside the gene matches: 10. The CDR3 contains 15 residues. Written as DNA, the CDR3 is TGCGCCAGCTCCCATGTCCGGGACAGGGATGAAAAACTGTTTTTT. Amino acids: CASSHVRDRDEKLFF.

V gene TRBV7-9 combines with J gene TRBJ1-5; 9 bases fit TRBD1. Looked up from germline, CDR1 is SEHNR and CDR2 is FQNEAQ (reference sequence). V trimming: 5 bases; J trimming: 7 bases; junction bases outside the gene matches: 9. The CDR3 sequence is 15 residues long. CDR3 nucleotide sequence: TGTGCCAGCAGCACCGGGACAGGGAGGGACCAGCCCCAGCATTTT. Translating gives CASSTGTGRDQPQHF.

As for this clone: Other nucleotide sequences in the sample specify the same CDR3. The genes are TRBV27 and TRBJ1-1, with TRBD1 as a possible D gene (5 bases). The germline V and J ends were trimmed by 4 bases and 5 bases, with 11 bases remaining between them. The CDR3 has 13 residues. CDR1 is MNHEY and CDR2 is SMNVEV in the germline V gene (reference sequence). DNA for the CDR3: TGTGCCAGCAGTTACCGGGGGGATACTGAAGCTTTCTTT. Translating gives CASSYRGDTEAFF.

Concerning this clone itself: The junction and the germline gene differ at one end; a read error may be behind it. The sample carries other DNA sequences with the same CDR3. This chain connects TRBV29-1 to TRBJ2-7, with 7 bases that match TRBD1. Per germline, CDR1 SQVTM and CDR2 ANQGSEA. This CDR3 spans 12 amino acids. The DNA for the CDR3 is TGCAGTGTTGGACAGGCCTCCTACGAGCAGTACTTC. Amino acid sequence: CSVGQASYEQYF.

V usage is TRBV5-1 and J usage is TRBJ2-1, with D possibly matching TRBD2 (5 bases). Germline loops: CDR1 SGHRS, CDR2 YFSETQ. The CDR3 sequence is 14 residues long. V was clipped by 3 bases and J by 2 bases, with 9 bases between them. CDR3 DNA sequence: TGCGCCAGCAGCTCACCCGGGACCTACAATGAGCAGTTCTTC. Translating gives CASSSPGTYNEQFF.

CDR3 nucleotide sequence: TGTGCCTGGAGTGTTATAACACGCGGCTATGGCTACACCTTC. This gives the protein CAWSVITRGYGYTF. This chain uses TRBV30 with TRBJ1-2; D unclear. Looked up from germline, CDR1 is GTSNPN and CDR2 is SVGIG (reference sequence). Trimming cost V 0 bases and J 4 bases, with 12 bases left between them. The CDR3 totals 14 residues.

The chain combines TRBV7-9 with TRBJ2-1, with 11 bases matching TRBD2. CDR1 SEHNR and CDR2 FQNEAQ come from the germline V gene (reference sequence). The CDR3 sequence is 15 residues long. With V trimmed by 4 bases and J by 10 bases, 9 bases remained unmatched. This CDR3 reads CASSSRLAGRYEQFF. CDR3 coding DNA: TGTGCCAGCAGCTCCCGACTAGCGGGACGTTACGAGCAGTTCTTC.

DNA for the CDR3: TGTGCCAGCAGCGGACTAGCGGGAGATCAAAGGTCCTACAATGAGCAGTTCTTC. This translates into CASSGLAGDQRSYNEQFF. This chain uses TRBV28 with TRBJ2-1, with 13 bases lining up with TRBD2. Germline V gene lookup returns CDR1 MDHEN and CDR2 SYDVKM. With V trimmed by 6 bases and J by 1 base, 9 bases remained unmatched. The CDR3 totals 18 residues. The complete variable domain, with remaining parts taken from reference TRBV28 and TRBJ2-1, reads DVKVTQSSRYLVKRTGEKVFLECVQDMDHENMFWYRQDPGLGLRLIYFSYDVKMKEKGDIPEGYSVSREKKERFSLILESASTNQTSMYLCASSGLAGDQRSYNEQFFGPGTRLTVL.

The J gene is TRBJ1-2, the V gene TRBV28; D might be TRBD1 (5 bases). The CDR3 runs to 13 residues. V was cut by 9 bases and J by 2 bases, with 13 bases left in between. CDR1 is MDHEN and CDR2 is SYDVKM in the germline V gene. The chain's CDR3 is CASRGAGNYGYTF. The CDR3 nucleotides read TGTGCCAGTCGGGGCGCGGGGAACTATGGCTACACCTTC.